This TCR beta chain emerged from a study of blood T cell repertoires in COVID-19. Seattle cases were enrolled at active infection and followed longitudinally. The repertoire was sequenced with immunoSEQ multiplex PCR; TCRdb's copy has only in-frame clones and lacks some. This table holds some 290,000 clones, roughly 86% found once. This clonotype originated in a woman aged 25 to 39 with COVID-19, enrolled during active disease. Sample: peripheral blood.

Here the CDR3 reads CASSFRTGGPNTEAFF. The CDR3 DNA is TGCGCCAGCAGCTTCCGGACAGGGGGGCCGAACACTGAAGCTTTCTTT. The V gene is TRBV5-1, the J gene TRBJ1-1; TRBD1 matches 10 bases. Germline values: CDR1 SGHRS, CDR2 YFSETQ. The CDR3 loop spans 16 amino acids. J was trimmed by 1 base and V by 2 bases; bases with no gene match: 5.